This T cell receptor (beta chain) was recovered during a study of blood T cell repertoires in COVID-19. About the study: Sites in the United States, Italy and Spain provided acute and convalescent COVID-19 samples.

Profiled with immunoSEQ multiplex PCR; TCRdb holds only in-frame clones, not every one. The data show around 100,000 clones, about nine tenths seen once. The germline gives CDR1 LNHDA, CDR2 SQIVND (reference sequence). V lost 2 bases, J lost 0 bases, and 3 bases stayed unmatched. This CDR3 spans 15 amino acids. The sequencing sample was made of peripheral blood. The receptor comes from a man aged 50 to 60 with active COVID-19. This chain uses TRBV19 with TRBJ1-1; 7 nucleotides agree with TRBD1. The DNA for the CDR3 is TGTGCCAGTAGTATAAGGGGGCAGATGAACACTGAAGCTTTCTTT. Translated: CASSIRGQMNTEAFF.